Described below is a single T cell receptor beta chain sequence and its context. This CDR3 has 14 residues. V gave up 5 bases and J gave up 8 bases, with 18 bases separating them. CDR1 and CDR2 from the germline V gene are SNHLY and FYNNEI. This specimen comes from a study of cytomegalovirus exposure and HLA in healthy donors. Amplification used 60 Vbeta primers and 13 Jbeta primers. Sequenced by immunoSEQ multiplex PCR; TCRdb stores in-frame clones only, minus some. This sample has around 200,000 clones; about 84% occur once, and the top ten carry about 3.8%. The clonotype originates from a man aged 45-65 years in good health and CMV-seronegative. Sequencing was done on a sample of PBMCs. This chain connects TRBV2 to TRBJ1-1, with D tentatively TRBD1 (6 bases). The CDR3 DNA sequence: TGTGCCAGCAGTTTCTTAAGACAGGATGAGGAAGCTTTCTTT. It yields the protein CASSFLRQDEEAFF.